A single sample gave rise to the 20 T cell receptor beta chains below, sequenced in a study of vaccination and CD4 T cells after COVID-19. Treatment in this sample: approximately nine-day PBMC culture with coronavirus spike peptide pools or control peptides (ViraFEST assay). No antigen has been assigned to these receptors. Sequenced with the Oncomine TCR Beta short-read assay was DNA taken from cultured CD4+ T cells. TCRdb itself ran the PCR reads through MiXCR, one entry per CDR3 protein. The table includes about 21,000 distinct CDR3 sequences, 40% to 50% detected once. Specimen: CD4+ T cells from blood, cultured in vitro, collected before SARS-CoV-2 vaccination. The receptors were sampled from a human donor who received a COVID-19 vaccine.

This chain links TRBV27 with TRBJ1-1; a possible D gene is TRBD1 (6 bases). The V gene's germline CDR1 is MNHEY and CDR2 SMNVEV (reference sequence). The CDR3 consists of 13 residues. Trimming shortened V by 8 bases and J by 6 bases, and 16 bases separated the two germline ends. CDR3 sequence reads: CASGVDRRAEAFF. The CDR3 region has the DNA TGTGCCAGCGGAGTAGACAGGCGAGCTGAAGCTTTCTTT.

The chain employs TRBV9 and TRBJ1-5; unclear D gene. This CDR3 is 14 amino acids long. Germline assignment: CDR1 SGDLS and CDR2 YYNGEE. V was cut by 0 bases and J by 6 bases, with 10 bases left in between. The CDR3 protein is CASSVGVSGQPQHF. The DNA of the CDR3 is TGTGCCAGCAGCGTAGGCGTAAGCGGTCAGCCCCAGCATTTT. The variable domain in full, completed from reference TRBV9 and TRBJ1-5, reads DSGVTQTPKHLITATGQRVTLRCSPRSGDLSVYWYQQSLDQGLQFLIQYYNGEERAKGNILERFSAQQFPDLHSELNLSSLELGDSALYFCASSVGVSGQPQHFGDGTRLSIL.

This clonotype was recorded once. V usage is TRBV7-6 and J usage is TRBJ1-6; 9 nucleotides align to TRBD1. CDR1 and CDR2 (germline): SGHVS, FNYEAQ. The CDR3 has 15 amino acids. V shed 3 bases and J 9 bases; nucleotides not matched to a gene: 6. The CDR3 is CASSLRDRVGSPLHF. DNA of the CDR3: TGTGCCAGCAGCTTGCGGGACAGGGTTGGTTCACCCCTCCACTTT.

Only a few counts were recorded for this clonotype. The V gene is TRBV11-1, the J gene TRBJ1-5; D is unresolved. V was pared by 2 bases and J by 9 bases, with 2 bases between. The CDR3 consists of 10 residues. CDR1 SGHAT and CDR2 FQDESV come from the germline V gene (reference sequence). This CDR3 is CASSLPPQHF. In DNA, the CDR3 is TGTGCCAGCAGCTTACCGCCCCAGCATTTT.

The rearrangement uses TRBV6-5 and TRBJ1-3, with 8 bases identical to TRBD1. CDR1 is MNHEY and CDR2 is SVGAGI in the germline V gene. The junction had 13 bases not matched to a gene; V was cut back by 4 bases and J by 2 bases. The CDR3 has 18 residues. CDR3 nucleotides: TGTGCCAGCAGTTTTCGCACGTTAACAGGGGGTCCTGGAAACACCATATATTTT. Translating it yields CASSFRTLTGGPGNTIYF.

This sequence joins TRBV7-2 and TRBJ1-3; D gene ambiguous. CDR3 length: 17 amino acids. V lost 5 bases and J 0 bases, leaving 17 bases between the germline ends. Germline CDR1 reads SGHTA; CDR2 reads FQGNSA. CDR3 nucleotides: TGTGCCAGCAGCCCAGGCACCGGGTCCAGCTCTGGAAACACCATATATTTT. Translating gives CASSPGTGSSSGNTIYF. The variable domain in full, with the rest retrieved from reference TRBV7-2 and TRBJ1-3, is GAGVSQSPSNKVTEKGKDVELRCDPISGHTALYWYRQSLGQGLEFLIYFQGNSAPDKSGLPSDRFSAERTGGSVSTLTIQRTQQEDSAVYLCASSPGTGSSSGNTIYFGEGSWLTVV.

The V gene is TRBV5-3, the J gene TRBJ1-2, with D possibly TRBD1 on 6 matching bases. TRBV5-3 is an ORF, and what it does is uncertain. The CDR3 sequence is 12 residues long. V lost 1 base to trimming and J lost 6 bases, with 7 bases between them. CDR3 protein: CARSLRGHGYTF. CDR3 nucleotide sequence: TGTGCCAGAAGCTTGCGGGGGCATGGCTACACCTTC.

This clonotype appeared a few times. The chain uses TRBV11-2 and TRBJ2-5; D is unresolved. The CDR3 totals 13 residues. Germline CDR1 is SGHAT and CDR2 is FQNNGV. Trimming took 6 bases from V and 2 from J, leaving 10 bases between them. The CDR3 loop is CASSFTAQETQYF. In DNA form, the CDR3 reads TGTGCCAGCAGTTTTACAGCTCAAGAGACCCAGTACTTC.

This clonotype was recorded only once. J is TRBJ2-5 and V is TRBV5-1; D is perhaps TRBD2 (6 bases). With 3 bases removed from V and 4 bases from J, the gap between germline ends came to 13 bases. Germline assignment: CDR1 SGHRS and CDR2 YFSETQ. The CDR3 has 14 residues. CDR3 in DNA: TGCGCCAGCAGCTCCGGGAGCTCCCCAGAGACCCAGTACTTC. Translating gives CASSSGSSPETQYF.

This clonotype was detected a few times. V and J are TRBV20-1 and TRBJ2-5; TRBD1 is a possible D gene (5 bases). The CDR3 runs 14 residues. V lost 2 bases, J lost 6 bases, and 16 bases lay in between. Germline assignment: CDR1 DFQATT and CDR2 SNEGSKA (reference sequence). CDR3 sequence (DNA): TGCAGTGCTAGACCCCGACAGAGCCCACAGACCCAGTACTTC. Its translation: CSARPRQSPQTQYF.

The chain carries TRBV2 and TRBJ2-5; 7 bases are a match to TRBD1. Trimming cost V 2 bases and J 5 bases; bases outside gene matches: 14. The CDR3 has 17 residues. Germline V gives CDR1 SNHLY, CDR2 FYNNEI. The CDR3 loop is CASSEPRPGGVPETQYF. The CDR3 coding sequence is TGTGCCAGCAGTGAACCTAGGCCAGGGGGTGTACCGGAGACCCAGTACTTC.

This clonotype counts as medium-sized. The genes are TRBV15 and TRBJ1-1, with D possibly matching TRBD1 (5 bases). The germline CDR1 and CDR2 sequences are LNHNV and YYDKDF (reference sequence). The CDR3 totals 15 residues. V was cut by 0 bases and J by 5 bases, with 13 bases left in between. CDR3: CATSRDGREGTEAFF. CDR3 DNA sequence: TGTGCCACCAGCAGAGATGGCAGGGAAGGGACTGAAGCTTTCTTT.

This clonotype occurred a few times. This sequence joins TRBV20-1 and TRBJ2-1; D possibly corresponds to TRBD2 (7 bases). CDR3 length: 14 amino acids. V lost 1 base, J lost 8 bases, and 15 bases lay in between. Germline V gene lookup returns CDR1 DFQATT and CDR2 SNEGSKA (reference sequence). CDR3 region: CSARGPGGGHEQFF. CDR3 coding DNA: TGCAGTGCTAGAGGTCCCGGCGGGGGCCATGAGCAGTTCTTC.

This clonotype has a handful of counts. The V gene is TRBV24-1, the J gene TRBJ1-1, with 8 bases that match TRBD1. V lost 7 bases, J lost 3 bases, and 6 bases stayed unmatched. The length of the CDR3 is 14 residues. CDR1 is KGHDR and CDR2 is SFDVKD in the germline V gene. The CDR3 sequence: CATRAGGMYTEAFF. The CDR3 coding sequence is TGTGCCACCAGGGCAGGGGGCATGTACACTGAAGCTTTCTTT.

V gene TRBV12-3 or TRBV12-4 combines with J gene TRBJ2-1, with TRBD2 identical over 8 bases. This CDR3 is built from 16 residues. Trimming cost V 4 bases and J 9 bases; bases outside gene matches: 14. The CDR3: CASSSPRLALGGEQFF. The CDR3 region has the DNA TGTGCCAGCAGTTCCCCCCGACTAGCGCTGGGGGGTGAGCAGTTCTTC.

The CDR3 DNA sequence: TGCAGTGCCACTCGTACAGGGGAGGACGAGCAGTACTTC. Translating it yields CSATRTGEDEQYF. V is TRBV20-1 and J is TRBJ2-7, with D possibly being TRBD1 (7 bases). V was shortened by 6 bases and J by 5 bases, with 17 bases between the two germline ends. In germline, CDR1 is DFQATT, CDR2 SNEGSKA (reference sequence). The CDR3 consists of 13 residues.

The chain has TRBV6-1 and TRBJ2-1; D perhaps matches TRBD2 (6 bases). Germline CDR1 is MNHNS and CDR2 is SASEGT. The ends were cut back, 2 bases at V and 0 bases at J, with 8 bases in the middle. CDR3 size: 15 residues. The CDR3 loop is CASSEQGGSYNEQFF. For the CDR3, the DNA is TGTGCCAGCAGTGAACAGGGAGGCTCCTACAATGAGCAGTTCTTC.

The rearrangement links TRBV4-1 to TRBJ2-3, with TRBD1 identical over 9 bases. CDR1 and CDR2 from the germline V gene are MGHRA and YSYEKL. The CDR3 length is 15 residues. Losses at the gene ends were 4 bases for V and 2 bases for J; bases not matched to a gene: 4. The CDR3 bases are TGCGCCAGCAGCCCGACAGGGGGATACACAGATACGCAGTATTTT. Amino acid sequence: CASSPTGGYTDTQYF.

This clonotype was observed a few times. The chain couples TRBV2 to TRBJ2-2, with unresolved D. Germline values: CDR1 SNHLY, CDR2 FYNNEI. This CDR3 is 15 amino acids long. The germline V and J ends were trimmed by 5 bases and 0 bases, with 10 bases remaining between them. Here the CDR3 DNA reads TGTGCCAGCAGTCCCCTAGATACGAACACCGGGGAGCTGTTTTTT. Translating it yields CASSPLDTNTGELFF.

The chain recombines TRBV6-5 with TRBJ2-1; D may be TRBD1 (6 bases). The V and J ends lost 0 bases and 0 bases respectively, with 12 bases between them. The CDR3 has 17 amino acids. The V gene's germline CDR1 is MNHEY and CDR2 SVGAGI. The CDR3 bases are TGTGCCAGCAGTTACTCTCAGAGGACAGTCTCCTACAATGAGCAGTTCTTC. Residues: CASSYSQRTVSYNEQFF.